This T cell receptor (beta chain) was obtained from a study of human T cells and chemical hapten exposure. This clonotype was seen ten or more times. The antigen is undetermined. One entry per CDR3 protein results from TCRdb running MiXCR on the RACE reads. This table has under 400,000 distinct CDR3 sequences, approximately 5.1% appearing once. Documented time point: pre-sensitization, week 0. Treatment of the sample: therapeutic diphenylcyclopropenone sensitization with weekly scalp DPC. Study findings and constraints: Counts of TCRs above 1 in 1000 frequency stayed unchanged with DPC sensitization.

The length of the CDR3 is 15 residues. Germline CDR1 reads SGHRS; CDR2 reads YFSETQ. The V end was cut by 4 bases, the J end by 8 bases, with 18 bases between. J is TRBJ1-4 and V is TRBV5-1; no definite D call. The specimen was whole blood, collected in connection with sensitization to the hapten diphenylcyclopropenone (DPC). The sequence was obtained from a woman aged 45-60 years with alopecia areata. Some clones in this sample may be carry-over from other donors' samples. The CDR3 nucleotides read TGCGCCAGCAGCCCATCGTGGAGAAAGGAGGAAAAACTGTTTTTT. It translates to CASSPSWRKEEKLFF.